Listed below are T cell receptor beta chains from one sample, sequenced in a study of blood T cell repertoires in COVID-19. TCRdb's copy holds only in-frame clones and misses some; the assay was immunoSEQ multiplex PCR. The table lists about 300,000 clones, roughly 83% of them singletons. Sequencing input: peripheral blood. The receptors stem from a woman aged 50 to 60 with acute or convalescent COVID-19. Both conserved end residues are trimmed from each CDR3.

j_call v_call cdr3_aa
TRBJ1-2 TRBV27 ASSLGRDAYGYT
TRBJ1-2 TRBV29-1 SVGDSRGKGYT
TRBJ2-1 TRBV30 AWSAGSGEQF
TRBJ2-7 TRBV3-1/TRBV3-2 ASSPTRGSVRYEQY
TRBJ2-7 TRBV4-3 ASSQDQRGHYEQY
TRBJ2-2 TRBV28 ASWERENTGELF
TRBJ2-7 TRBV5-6 ASSPGTGVGVQY
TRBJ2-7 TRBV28 ASHGQIDSYEQY
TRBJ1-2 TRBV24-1 ATSTGDYGYT
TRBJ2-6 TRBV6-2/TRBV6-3 ASSRSGTARPGANVLT
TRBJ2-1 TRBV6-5 ASRRPTSAYNEQF
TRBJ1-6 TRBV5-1 ASSEQGNSPLH
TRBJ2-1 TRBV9 ASSVGRGEADNEQF
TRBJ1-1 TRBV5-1 ASSWGDRGANTEAF
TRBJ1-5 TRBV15 ATSRVWTGDQPQH
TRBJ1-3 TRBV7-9 ASSTKDRGSGNTIY
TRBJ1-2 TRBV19 ASSQTGGGYT